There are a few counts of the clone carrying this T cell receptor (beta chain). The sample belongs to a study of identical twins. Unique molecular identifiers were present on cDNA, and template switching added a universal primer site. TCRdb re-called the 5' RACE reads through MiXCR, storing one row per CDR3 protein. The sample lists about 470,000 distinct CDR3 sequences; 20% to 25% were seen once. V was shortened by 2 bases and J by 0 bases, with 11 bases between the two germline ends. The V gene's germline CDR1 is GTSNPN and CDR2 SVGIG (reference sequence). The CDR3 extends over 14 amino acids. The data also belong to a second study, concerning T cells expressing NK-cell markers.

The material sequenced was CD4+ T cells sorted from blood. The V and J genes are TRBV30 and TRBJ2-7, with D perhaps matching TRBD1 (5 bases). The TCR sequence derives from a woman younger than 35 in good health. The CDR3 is CAWSWGPHSYEQYF. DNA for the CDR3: TGTGCCTGGAGTTGGGGCCCCCACTCCTACGAGCAGTACTTC.